This passage covers 12 T cell receptor beta chains from one sample sequenced in a study of T cell responses to AZD1222 COVID-19 vaccine. The protocol was immunoSEQ multiplex PCR, while the TCRdb copy is restricted to in-frame clones and leaves out a portion. The profile shows about 270,000 clones, 94% of them singletons. The starting material was peripheral blood, obtained 28 days after the second AZD1222 dose. All receptors come from an adult who received the AZD1222 COVID-19 vaccine.

This clone was recorded once. Other DNA sequences within the sample encode an identical CDR3. The CDR3 loop is CASSGGIYEQYF. CDR3 coding DNA: TGTGCCAGTAGTGGGGGGATCTACGAGCAGTACTTC. V gene TRBV19 combines with J gene TRBJ2-7; D is possibly TRBD2 (6 bases). V shed 5 bases and J shed 3 bases, with 8 bases lying between them. Per the germline V gene, CDR1 is LNHDA and CDR2 is SQIVND (reference sequence). The CDR3 has 12 amino acids.

The V call is TRBV6-2 or TRBV6-3, the J call TRBJ2-1; the match to TRBD2 covers 7 bases. The J segment lost 6 bases and the V segment lost 5 bases, leaving 4 bases of the junction unmatched. This CDR3 is built from 13 residues. The germline V gene encodes CDR1 MNHEY and CDR2 SVGEGT. CDR3 in DNA: TGTGCCAGCAGTCGTGGCGGGGGCAATGAGCAGTTCTTC. This translates into CASSRGGGNEQFF.

This chain links TRBV11-3 with TRBJ1-5, with D unclear. Germline CDR1 and CDR2: SGHNT and YENEEA. The CDR3 length is 13 residues. Trimming stripped 8 bases from V and 4 bases from J, with 12 bases between. CDR3 protein: CASPRWGNQPQHF. CDR3 nucleotide sequence: TGTGCCAGCCCCCGATGGGGAAATCAGCCCCAGCATTTT. Complete variable domain (other parts from reference TRBV11-3 and TRBJ1-5): EAGVVQSPRYKIIEKKQPVAFWCNPISGHNTLYWYLQNLGQGPELLIRYENEEAVDDSQLPKDRFSAERLKGVDSTLKIQPAELGDSAVYLCASPRWGNQPQHFGDGTRLSIL.

In nucleotides, the CDR3 is TGTGCCAGCAGCAAACGGGGACCTCCCTCCATTCAGTACTTC. Amino acid sequence: CASSKRGPPSIQYF. The J gene is TRBJ2-4, the V gene TRBV21-1. TRBV21-1 is a known pseudogene. The CDR3 has 14 residues.

The rearrangement links TRBV7-3 to TRBJ2-1; a possible D gene is TRBD2 (7 bases). The germline CDR1 and CDR2 sequences are SGHTA and FQGTGA. Trimming left V 5 bases short and J 0 bases short, with 14 bases between. There are 16 residues in the CDR3. The CDR3 loop reads CASSRGGGRSYNEQFF. The CDR3 DNA is TGTGCCAGCAGCCGGGGCGGGGGCCGCTCCTACAATGAGCAGTTCTTC.

V gene TRBV7-3 combines with J gene TRBJ2-3; D is uncertain. V was clipped by 5 bases and J by 3 bases, with 9 bases between them. The CDR3 totals 13 residues. Germline V gives CDR1 SGHTA, CDR2 FQGTGA. Written as DNA, the CDR3 is TGTGCCAGCAGCCTTGAGAGGACAGATACGCAGTATTTT. Its protein is CASSLERTDTQYF.

The chain is built from TRBV10-3 and TRBJ1-2; D is possibly TRBD1 (5 bases). This CDR3 spans 15 amino acids. Germline V gene data show CDR1 as ENHRY and CDR2 as SYGVKD. The germline V and J ends were trimmed by 2 bases and 4 bases, with 14 bases remaining between them. Here the CDR3 DNA reads TGTGCCATCAGTGAGGGGGCGGATGGGCTCTATGGCTACACCTTC. It codes for CAISEGADGLYGYTF.

The gene calls are TRBV9 and TRBJ1-6, with D perhaps TRBD1 (5 bases). The germline gives CDR1 SGDLS, CDR2 YYNGEE. This CDR3 has 15 residues. V lost 7 bases and J 6 bases, leaving 17 bases between the germline ends. CDR3 DNA: TGTGCCAGCGCGCCCGGGCAGGGAGGTAATTCACCCCTCCACTTT. Translating it yields CASAPGQGGNSPLHF.

The chain carries TRBV4-2 and TRBJ2-3; 7 bases are shared with TRBD2. Per the germline V gene, CDR1 is LGHNA and CDR2 is YNFKEQ. The CDR3 length is 15 residues. Unmatched junction bases numbered 2, after V lost 0 bases and J lost 2 bases. CDR3 loop: CASSQEGTITDTQYF. The CDR3 region has the DNA TGTGCCAGCAGCCAAGAAGGGACTATCACAGATACGCAGTATTTT.

The rearrangement joins TRBV2 to TRBJ1-5; D gene uncertain. The ends were cut back, 4 bases at V and 2 bases at J, with 9 bases in the middle. This CDR3 has 14 amino acids. The V gene's germline CDR1 is SNHLY and CDR2 FYNNEI. CDR3 loop: CASSVRARNQPQHF. CDR3 DNA sequence: TGTGCCAGCAGTGTCCGGGCCCGCAATCAGCCCCAGCATTTT.

V and J are TRBV28 and TRBJ2-1; no definite D call. The CDR3 length is 11 residues. Germline V gene lookup returns CDR1 MDHEN and CDR2 SYDVKM. V shed 7 bases and J shed 9 bases, with 10 bases lying between them. The CDR3 DNA reads as TGTGCCAGCATCAACCGAGGTGAGCAGTTCTTC. This translates into CASINRGEQFF.

The chain uses TRBV7-9 and TRBJ1-1, with D maybe TRBD1 (5 bases). CDR3 size: 15 residues. Germline values: CDR1 SEHNR, CDR2 FQNEAQ (reference sequence). The V and J ends lost 4 bases and 5 bases respectively, with 17 bases between them. The CDR3 region is CASSSLQGFRTEAFF. For the CDR3, the DNA is TGTGCCAGCAGCTCCCTCCAGGGTTTTCGGACTGAAGCTTTCTTT.